The rows below give T cell receptor beta chains drawn from one sample of a study of T cells in Graves' hyperthyroidism and ophthalmopathy. Each CDR3 protein is one row after TCRdb ran MiXCR on the multiplex PCR reads. The sample includes 610,000 or so distinct CDR3 sequences, roughly 46% of them seen just once. Sequenced: peripheral blood or thyroid tissue (not recorded which). These receptors all stem from a woman aged 18-35 years with Graves' hyperthyroidism. Each CDR3 is given without its conserved first and last residue. A D gene is named only where the DNA matches it firmly.

TRBJ2-7,TRBV2,TRBD2,ASRRETYEQY
TRBJ2-1,TRBV7-2,TRBD2,ASSQSGLAEQF
TRBJ2-5,TRBV7-9,NA,ASSRGPGAETQY
TRBJ2-2,TRBV29-1,NA,SSWGAETGELF
TRBJ1-5,TRBV6-2/TRBV6-3,NA,ASTRTAEGFYSNQPQH
TRBJ2-6,TRBV20-1,NA,SAPGTGANVLT
TRBJ2-7,TRBV14,TRBD1,ASSQDYTGTGISYEQY
TRBJ2-6,TRBV9,TRBD1,ASSATGTGGDVLT
TRBJ2-7,TRBV14,TRBD2,ASSHRTSPGYEQY
TRBJ1-2,TRBV24-1,NA,ATSDQDRFYT
TRBJ2-5,TRBV20-1,TRBD2,SARAPSGSGGNETQY
TRBJ1-5,TRBV7-9,TRBD1,ASSPTGGGSQPQH
TRBJ2-7,TRBV5-1,TRBD2,ASSLGTRTYEQY
TRBJ1-5,TRBV29-1,TRBD1,SVLDRGSNQPQH
TRBJ1-2,TRBV10-3,NA,AISVEGAGGYT
TRBJ2-5,TRBV28,NA,ASSLISSGPY
TRBJ2-5,TRBV29-1,TRBD2,SASSGRQETQY
TRBJ2-5,TRBV5-6,NA,ASSLAMEQETQY
TRBJ2-2,TRBV4-1,NA,ASSHLQRNTGELF
TRBJ1-5,TRBV29-1,TRBD1,NVRQGGETQH
TRBJ2-7,TRBV27,NA,ASSLGRKYEQY
TRBJ2-5,TRBV5-1,NA,AGSLDAGDDQPQY
TRBJ1-5,TRBV6-6,TRBD1,ASSAYPTGGGNQPQH
TRBJ2-7,TRBV4-3,TRBD2,ASSQDHQREIREQY
TRBJ1-6,TRBV15,NA,ATSSYLRDDSPLH
TRBJ1-2,TRBV2,NA,ASRLLEGSTYGYT
TRBJ2-5,TRBV29-1,TRBD1,SALGQVSWETQY
TRBJ1-2,TRBV5-4,NA,ASRSGGGSNYGYT
TRBJ1-1,TRBV29-1,TRBD1,SVRISNRGWTEAF
TRBJ1-2,TRBV20-1,TRBD1,SASSYRGASRNGYT
TRBJ2-1,TRBV11-1,NA,ASSLSPGHNEQF
TRBJ1-5,TRBV6-6,NA,ASSPRRNNQPQH
TRBJ2-1,TRBV7-9,NA,ASSFGRGLLEQF
TRBJ1-3,TRBV7-8,NA,ASSFPGTPGNTIY
TRBJ2-7,TRBV29-1,NA,SSGGGEQY
TRBJ1-6,TRBV6-6,TRBD1,ASNNRGRDSPLH
TRBJ2-1,TRBV20-1,NA,SATSGTTRGAEQF
TRBJ1-1,TRBV29-1,NA,SVEERGRLGSGNTEAF
TRBJ1-1,TRBV7-9,TRBD1,ASSLRREGA
TRBJ2-7,TRBV6-1,NA,ASSEAGDTGEQY
TRBJ2-7,TRBV3-1,NA,ASSQEGSEQY
TRBJ1-4,TRBV25-1,NA,ALTRSGKLF
TRBJ2-5,TRBV20-1,TRBD2,SAMRTSGSEGETQY
TRBJ2-5,TRBV30,NA,AWSPTYQETQY
TRBJ1-6,TRBV6-1,NA,ASSEAGGVNSPLH
TRBJ1-2,TRBV9,NA,ASSFDGVNYGYT